This section outlines one TCR beta chain sequence together with its context. Its antigen is unidentified. Germline and junction disagree at one end, which may indicate a read error. As to time point: 4-8 weeks after completion of therapy. The sample belongs to a study of T cell therapy after organ transplantation. Study-level information: About 75% of the ten patients were clinical responders.

This table comes from immunoSEQ multiplex PCR, and its TCRdb copy is limited to in-frame clones, with some not included. The sample has fewer than 25,000 clones; roughly four fifths are singletons. Points from the study as a whole: CD8 clonality fold change after therapy inversely tracked pretherapy clonality.

CDR3 length equals 14 residues. Germline CDR1 SQVTM, CDR2 ANQGSEA. The chain joins TRBV29-1 to TRBJ2-5; D unresolved. The source is a human patient who had received a solid organ transplant and had CMV disease. Some T cells may be transferred from the graft donor. The sequencing here drew on CD8+ T cells from blood, taken after autologous CMV-specific T cell therapy. CDR3 sequence: CSVEVVTYQETQYF. The DNA for the CDR3 is TGCAGCGTCGAAGTAGTGACTTACCAAGAGACCCAGTACTTC. Looking up the rest from reference TRBV29-1 and TRBJ2-5 gives the full variable domain: SAVISQKPSRDICQRGTSLTIQCQVDSQVTMMFWYRQQPGQSLTLIATANQGSEATYESGFVIDKFPISRPNLTFSTLTVSNMSPEDSSIYLCSVEVVTYQETQYFGPGTRLLVL.